Below are 27 T cell receptor beta chains sequenced from a single sample in a study of Ad26.COV2.S vaccination and SARS-CoV-2 variants. Noted treatment: some 20 received Ad26.COV2.S at low or high dose, single or two shots; about 5 received placebo; per-sample allocation not given. All samples were drawn on day 63, counting from the first vaccine or placebo injection. Assay used: immunoSEQ multiplex PCR; TCRdb lists only in-frame clones, some missing. The table includes some 450,000 clones, 90% detected once. The source material was peripheral blood, sampled in a trial of Ad26.COV2.S vaccine versus placebo. These receptors came from a person aged 18-60 years who received the Ad26.COV2.S COVID-19 vaccine or a placebo.

CDR3: CASSYSTGRLVEAFF. The DNA for the CDR3 is TGTGCCAGCAGTTACTCGACAGGCAGACTTGTTGAAGCTTTCTTT. The chain has TRBV6-2 or TRBV6-3 and TRBJ1-1; weak D call: TRBD1 (6 bases). From germline, CDR1 is MNHEY and CDR2 SVGEGT. The CDR3 sequence is 15 residues long. V shed 0 bases and J shed 7 bases, with 15 bases lying between them.

About this clone: This specimen includes other DNA sequences encoding the same CDR3. V and J are TRBV28 and TRBJ2-5; D is ambiguous. Germline CDR1 is MDHEN and CDR2 is SYDVKM. This CDR3 region has 15 residues. Trimming stripped 2 bases from V and 7 bases from J, with 17 bases between. CDR3 sequence reads: CASSLRHKTLGTQYF. CDR3 nucleotides: TGTGCCAGCAGTTTAAGGCACAAGACACTTGGGACCCAGTACTTC.

In this sample, this clone turned up a few times. Within the sample, other DNA sequences also encode this same CDR3. The chain uses TRBV6-2 or TRBV6-3 and TRBJ2-7, with 11 bases matching TRBD2. Trimming at V came to 4 bases and at J to 3 bases, leaving 5 bases not matched to a gene. This CDR3 comprises 15 residues. Germline-derived CDR1 and CDR2 are MNHEY and SVGEGT. CDR3 region: CASSSTSGRGYEQYF. The CDR3 nucleotides are TGTGCCAGCAGTTCAACTAGCGGGAGAGGCTACGAGCAGTACTTC.

The V and J genes are TRBV27 and TRBJ2-7; the D call may be TRBD1 or TRBD2 (5 bases each). The germline gives CDR1 MNHEY, CDR2 SMNVEV (reference sequence). The CDR3 length is 16 residues. Trimming left V 0 bases short and J 6 bases short, with 18 bases between. The CDR3 here is CASSLSWGRRISEQYF. The CDR3 nucleotides read TGTGCCAGCAGTTTATCGTGGGGGAGACGGATATCCGAGCAGTACTTC.

The genes are TRBV14 and TRBJ2-1, with D possibly TRBD1 on 5 matching bases. Germline V gene sequence: CDR1 SGHDN, CDR2 FVKESK. There are 16 residues in the CDR3. Trimming cost V 4 bases and J 0 bases, with 13 bases left between them. CDR3 nucleotide sequence: TGTGCCAGCAGCCCACCAGGGCGAAACTCCTACAATGAGCAGTTCTTC. Protein: CASSPPGRNSYNEQFF. Full variable domain (outside the CDR3, taken from reference TRBV14 and TRBJ2-1): EAGVTQFPSHSVIEKGQTVTLRCDPISGHDNLYWYRRVMGKEIKFLLHFVKESKQDESGMPNNRFLAERTGGTYSTLKVQPAELEDSGVYFCASSPPGRNSYNEQFFGPGTRLTVL.

The CDR3 region has the DNA TGTGCCATCACTGGGACAGAGAATCAGCCCCAGCATTTT. Residues: CAITGTENQPQHF. The rearrangement links TRBV10-3 to TRBJ1-5; 7 bases line up with TRBD1. V shed 7 bases and J 4 bases; nucleotides not matched to a gene: 4. This CDR3 has 13 amino acids. Germline lookup yields CDR1 ENHRY and CDR2 SYGVKD.

The chain combines TRBV28 with TRBJ2-3; D is tentatively TRBD1 or TRBD2 (5 bases each). CDR1 is MDHEN and CDR2 is SYDVKM in the germline V gene. V was clipped by 6 bases and J by 4 bases, with 17 bases between them. The CDR3 runs 15 residues. This chain's CDR3 is CASRPPRGRADTQYF. In DNA, the CDR3 is TGTGCCAGCAGGCCCCCCCGGGGACGGGCAGATACGCAGTATTTT.

The V call is TRBV7-5, the J call TRBJ2-1; the table's D call, TRBD1, was not checked against the DNA. TRBV7-5 corresponds to a pseudogene. There are 14 residues in the CDR3. In nucleotides, the CDR3 is TGTGCCAGAAGCAAATTCAGGGGAAGAACAGTAAGTTTCTTC. It codes for CARSKFRGRTVSFF.

The rearrangement links TRBV19 to TRBJ1-4, with D possibly TRBD1 on 5 matching bases. Trimming removed 4 bases from V and 7 bases from J, with 10 bases in between. Germline CDR1 and CDR2: LNHDA and SQIVND (reference sequence). CDR3 size: 13 residues. The CDR3 reads CASSTRETEKLFF. The CDR3 nucleotides are TGTGCCAGTAGTACCAGGGAAACTGAAAAACTGTTTTTT.

The CDR3 sequence is CASSQDLRTSGRGSQFF. The CDR3 DNA sequence: TGCGCCAGCAGCCAAGATCTCCGGACTAGCGGGAGAGGGTCGCAGTTCTTC. This rearrangement joins TRBV4-3 to TRBJ2-1, with 13 bases lining up with TRBD2. The junction had 11 bases not matched to a gene; V was cut back by 0 bases and J by 12 bases. The CDR3 runs 17 residues. Germline V gives CDR1 LGHNA, CDR2 YSLEER.

The chain uses TRBV5-5 and TRBJ2-6; D is possibly TRBD2 (5 bases). CDR3 length: 16 residues. Trimming pared 0 bases from V and 0 bases from J, leaving 7 bases between. CDR1 is SGHKS, CDR2 YYEKEE, per germline (reference sequence). Here the CDR3 DNA reads TGTGCCAGCAGCTTGGGAGCGGTCTCTGGGGCCAACGTCCTGACTTTC. Translation: CASSLGAVSGANVLTF.

The gene calls are TRBV9 and TRBJ1-5, with a possible D match to TRBD1 (6 bases). Germline CDR1 and CDR2: SGDLS and YYNGEE. The CDR3 is 15 residues long. V lost 0 bases and J 1 base, leaving 8 bases between the germline ends. The CDR3 bases are TGTGCCAGCAGCGTAGGGCAGGGGAGCAATCAGCCCCAGCATTTT. The encoded protein is CASSVGQGSNQPQHF.

The chain carries TRBV5-1 and TRBJ2-3; 7 bases are shared with TRBD1. Germline CDR1 reads SGHRS; CDR2 reads YFSETQ. The V segment lost 0 bases and the J segment 0 bases; nucleotides outside the gene matches: 4. The CDR3 loop spans 16 amino acids. CDR3 DNA: TGCGCCAGCAGCTTGGGGGACAGCACTAGCACAGATACGCAGTATTTT. This sequence encodes CASSLGDSTSTDTQYF.

In its sample, this clone was seen a few times. V gene TRBV19 combines with J gene TRBJ2-7, with a possible D match to TRBD2 (6 bases). The CDR3 is made up of 12 amino acids. Per germline, CDR1 LNHDA and CDR2 SQIVND (reference sequence). V lost 6 bases and J 3 bases, leaving 9 bases between the germline ends. DNA of the CDR3: TGTGCCAGTAGAGGCGGGATCTACGAGCAGTACTTC. This encodes CASRGGIYEQYF.

This clone was seen a few times. This sequence joins TRBV6-1 and TRBJ1-2; possibly TRBD1 for D (5 bases). The germline CDR1 and CDR2 sequences are MNHNS and SASEGT. V gave up 2 bases and J gave up 7 bases, with 17 bases separating them. The CDR3 length is 15 residues. In nucleotides, the CDR3 is TGTGCCAGCAGTGAAAACCAGGGAACCATTGGTGGCTACACCTTC. Translating it yields CASSENQGTIGGYTF.

In regard to this clone: Other DNA sequences from this sample encode an identical CDR3 as well. The chain employs TRBV2 and TRBJ2-7; unclear D gene. Germline-derived CDR1 and CDR2 are SNHLY and FYNNEI. This CDR3 spans 11 amino acids. Trimming cost V 1 base and J 4 bases, with 2 bases left between them. CDR3 loop: CASSEGYEQYF. In nucleotides, the CDR3 is TGTGCCAGCAGTGAAGGGTACGAGCAGTACTTC.

V gene TRBV28 combines with J gene TRBJ1-5, with TRBD1 matching 10 bases. Germline V gives CDR1 MDHEN, CDR2 SYDVKM. Losses at the gene ends were 5 bases for V and 6 bases for J; bases not matched to a gene: 1. There are 13 residues in the CDR3. In DNA, the CDR3 is TGTGCCAGCAGTAGACAGGGGGCTCAGCCCCAGCATTTT. Translating gives CASSRQGAQPQHF.

A single count supports this clone. This chain uses TRBV7-8 with TRBJ1-6; no reliable D call. Germline CDR1 is SGHVS and CDR2 is FQNEAQ. Trimming took off 1 base at V and 6 bases at J, with 16 bases between the two ends. The CDR3 loop spans 17 amino acids. The CDR3 DNA sequence: TGTGCCAGCAGCTTAGACTTTCGGTCGACCGCTAATTCACCCCTCCACTTT. Amino acid sequence: CASSLDFRSTANSPLHF.

V is TRBV28 and J is TRBJ2-1; 8 bases align to TRBD2. The CDR3 has 14 residues. V lost 5 bases and J lost 1; bases outside the gene matches: 1. Looked up from germline, CDR1 is MDHEN and CDR2 is SYDVKM. CDR3 amino acids: CASSPSGSYNEQFF. In nucleotides, the CDR3 is TGTGCCAGCAGTCCTAGCGGGTCCTACAATGAGCAGTTCTTC.

The chain combines TRBV15 with TRBJ2-7, with D unresolved. The CDR3 spans 16 residues. Germline loops: CDR1 LNHNV, CDR2 YYDKDF (reference sequence). V lost 0 bases, J lost 0 bases, and 12 bases lay in between. The CDR3 here is CATSRDWQASSYEQYF. As DNA, the CDR3 is TGTGCCACCAGCAGAGATTGGCAGGCCAGCTCCTACGAGCAGTACTTC.

This clone was detected a few times. J is TRBJ2-2 and V is TRBV6-4; TRBD1 matches at 8 bases. CDR3 length: 15 amino acids. Germline CDR1 and CDR2: MRHNA and SNTAGT. V was pared by 3 bases and J by 4 bases, with 4 bases of the junction left unmatched. The CDR3 sequence: CASSESTGGTGELFF. CDR3 sequence (DNA): TGTGCCAGCAGTGAATCCACAGGGGGCACCGGGGAGCTGTTTTTT.

This chain joins TRBV14 and TRBJ2-4, with D hard to call. Trimming shortened V by 4 bases and J by 5 bases, and 15 bases separated the two germline ends. The CDR3 runs 15 residues. The V gene's germline CDR1 is SGHDN and CDR2 FVKESK. The CDR3 is CASSLDRDYQNIQYF. CDR3 coding DNA: TGTGCCAGCAGCCTTGATAGGGATTACCAAAACATTCAGTACTTC. Combining the CDR3 with reference TRBV14 and TRBJ2-4 gives the whole variable domain EAGVTQFPSHSVIEKGQTVTLRCDPISGHDNLYWYRRVMGKEIKFLLHFVKESKQDESGMPNNRFLAERTGGTYSTLKVQPAELEDSGVYFCASSLDRDYQNIQYFGAGTRLSVL.

The rearrangement joins TRBV29-1 to TRBJ1-1; no clear D gene. This CDR3 has 10 amino acids. V was cut by 5 bases and J by 2 bases, with 3 bases left in between. Germline values: CDR1 SQVTM, CDR2 ANQGSEA. The CDR3 coding sequence is TGCAGCGTTAGAAACACTGAAGCTTTCTTT. This encodes CSVRNTEAFF.

The chain combines TRBV7-3 with TRBJ2-3; 8 nucleotides agree with TRBD1. The length of the CDR3 is 18 residues. Per germline, CDR1 SGHTA and CDR2 FQGTGA. The ends lost 2 bases at V and 0 bases at J; junction bases unmatched: 10. CDR3 sequence reads: CASSLYSTGASSTDTQYF. The CDR3 DNA is TGTGCCAGCAGCTTATATTCGACAGGGGCCTCTAGCACAGATACGCAGTATTTT. Using reference TRBV7-3 and TRBJ2-3 for the parts outside the CDR3, the full variable domain is GAGVSQTPSNKVTEKGKYVELRCDPISGHTALYWYRQSLGQGPEFLIYFQGTGAADDSGLPNDRFFAVRPEGSVSTLKIQRTERGDSAVYLCASSLYSTGASSTDTQYFGPGTRLTVL.

The chain is built from TRBV7-8 and TRBJ2-5, with 14 bases identical to TRBD2. The germline gives CDR1 SGHVS, CDR2 FQNEAQ. The CDR3 has 17 residues. Trimming cost V 4 bases and J 4 bases; bases outside gene matches: 8. CDR3: CASSSYRLAGGRETQYF. The CDR3 DNA reads TGTGCCAGCAGCTCCTATAGACTAGCGGGAGGGCGAGAGACCCAGTACTTC.

Concerning this clone: A read error may produce the germline difference seen at one junction end. The chain links TRBV5-3 to TRBJ2-4; 10 bases match TRBD2. TRBV5-3 is designated an ORF whose function remains uncertain. This CDR3 has 13 amino acids. CDR3 region: CARSLPGLAPIHF. The CDR3 DNA reads as TGTGCCAGAAGCCTTCCGGGACTAGCGCCGATCCACTTC.

The chain joins TRBV6-2 or TRBV6-3 to TRBJ1-2; D remains ambiguous. Germline-derived CDR1 and CDR2 are MNHEY and SVGEGT. V lost 6 bases to trimming and J lost 1 base, with 12 bases between them. This CDR3 is built from 14 residues. The CDR3 DNA sequence: TGTGCCAGCAGCTCCGGACCGCTTAACTATGGCTACACCTTC. It translates to CASSSGPLNYGYTF.